Presented here are 29 T cell receptor beta chains from one specimen sequenced in a study of blood T cell repertoires in COVID-19 (dated by TCRdb to about 2020). The library was generated by the immunoSEQ multiplex PCR assay. In TCRdb, the immuneACCESS table is reduced to in-frame sequences with V and J assigned. These tables do not hold every clone; where another copy was compared, an unresolved V gene accounts for under half, and the others remain unexplained. This sample has 99,000 or so clones in its table, and 75% to 90% of those were observed once. The top ten constitute roughly 15% of the sample. The sequencing input was peripheral blood. These receptors all stem from a man in his forties or fifties with acute or convalescent COVID-19.

The V gene is TRBV24-1, the J gene TRBJ2-4; 8 bases are shared with TRBD2. V lost 1 base and J lost 3; bases outside the gene matches: 10. Germline V gene data show CDR1 as KGHDR and CDR2 as SFDVKD. The CDR3 consists of 18 residues. The CDR3 sequence: CATSDFPPMTSDKNIQYF. The CDR3 nucleotides read TGTGCCACCAGTGATTTCCCCCCCATGACTAGCGACAAAAACATTCAGTACTTC.

The chain combines TRBV5-1 with TRBJ1-3; D not resolved. This CDR3 contains 14 residues. Germline V gene lookup returns CDR1 SGHRS and CDR2 YFSETQ. The ends were cut back, 0 bases at V and 4 bases at J, with 8 bases in the middle. Written as DNA, the CDR3 is TGCGCCAGCAGCTTGGGGTTTGCGGGAAACACCATATATTTT. This translates into CASSLGFAGNTIYF.

This clone turned up a few times. The genes are TRBV4-1 and TRBJ2-3, with TRBD2 matching 12 bases. In germline, CDR1 is MGHRA, CDR2 YSYEKL. V lost 0 bases to trimming and J lost 4 bases; unmatched junction nucleotides: 8. The CDR3 contains 18 residues. The CDR3: CASSQEATLAGGSDTQYF. CDR3 DNA sequence: TGCGCCAGCAGCCAAGAAGCCACACTAGCGGGAGGTTCAGATACGCAGTATTTT.

This chain links TRBV18 with TRBJ1-1; no definite D call. The CDR3 has 13 amino acids. Trimming took 3 bases from V and 3 from J, leaving 8 bases between them. Germline CDR1 and CDR2: KGHSH and LQKENI. The CDR3 coding sequence is TGTGCCAGCTCACCTAGCTTGGACACTGAAGCTTTCTTT. Translation gives CASSPSLDTEAFF.

The V and J genes are TRBV11-3 and TRBJ2-1; TRBD2 is a possible D gene (5 bases). The CDR3 is 15 residues long. Germline-derived CDR1 and CDR2 are SGHNT and YENEEA. The V and J ends lost 5 bases and 0 bases respectively, with 11 bases between them. CDR3 sequence reads: CASSPSILSYNEQFF. CDR3 bases: TGTGCCAGCAGCCCTAGCATACTCTCCTACAATGAGCAGTTCTTC.

The chain combines TRBV28 with TRBJ2-2, with 9 nucleotides matching TRBD1. This CDR3 has 16 amino acids. The trim removed 5 bases at V and 5 bases at J, leaving 9 bases unmatched. Germline V gene lookup returns CDR1 MDHEN and CDR2 SYDVKM. The CDR3 spells CASSPPGTGRTGELFF. CDR3 bases: TGTGCCAGCAGTCCCCCCGGGACAGGGAGAACCGGGGAGCTGTTTTTT.

The chain links TRBV28 to TRBJ2-7, with TRBD1 matching 9 bases. V lost 7 bases to trimming and J lost 5 bases; unmatched junction nucleotides: 9. Germline lookup yields CDR1 MDHEN and CDR2 SYDVKM. The CDR3 loop spans 14 amino acids. The CDR3 sequence is CASTRGQGVHEQYF. The CDR3 nucleotides read TGTGCCAGCACCAGGGGACAGGGAGTCCACGAGCAGTACTTC.

This clone came up once. In DNA, the CDR3 is TGCGCCAGCAGCCCGGACAGGGGAGATACGCAGTATTTT. It is translated as CASSPDRGDTQYF. The rearrangement joins TRBV4-1 to TRBJ2-3; 9 positions agree with TRBD1. Germline V CDR1 and CDR2: MGHRA, YSYEKL. CDR3 length equals 13 residues. V was pared by 4 bases and J by 5 bases, with 1 base of the junction left unmatched.

This clone was found once. The chain uses TRBV5-1 and TRBJ2-5; D unclear. The V gene's germline CDR1 is SGHRS and CDR2 YFSETQ. Trimming pared 0 bases from V and 3 bases from J, leaving 12 bases between. The CDR3 is made up of 15 amino acids. This chain's CDR3 is CASSLVSSVKETQYF. CDR3 bases: TGCGCCAGCAGCTTGGTTAGCAGCGTAAAAGAGACCCAGTACTTC. Full variable domain (remainder filled in from reference TRBV5-1 and TRBJ2-5): KAGVTQTPRYLIKTRGQQVTLSCSPISGHRSVSWYQQTPGQGLQFLFEYFSETQRNKGNFPGRFSGRQFSNSRSEMNVSTLELGDSALYLCASSLVSSVKETQYFGPGTRLLVL.

CDR3 in amino acids: CASSLVLAVYNEQFF. For the CDR3, the DNA is TGTGCCAGCAGCTTAGTACTAGCGGTCTACAATGAGCAGTTCTTC. This chain connects TRBV11-2 to TRBJ2-1; TRBD2 aligns across 8 bases. This CDR3 region has 15 residues. From germline, CDR1 is SGHAT and CDR2 FQNNGV. V trimming: 1 base; J trimming: 3 bases; junction bases outside the gene matches: 2.

The rearrangement links TRBV4-1 to TRBJ1-5; D is possibly TRBD1 (5 bases). V lost 0 bases and J lost 0, with 9 bases in between. Germline V gene data show CDR1 as MGHRA and CDR2 as YSYEKL. This CDR3 is built from 16 residues. The CDR3 DNA sequence: TGCGCCAGCAGCCAAGACGGGGGGAATAGCAATCAGCCCCAGCATTTT. Its translation: CASSQDGGNSNQPQHF.

The chain uses TRBV12-3 or TRBV12-4 and TRBJ2-1, with a tentative D call TRBD2 (6 bases). The length of the CDR3 is 13 residues. V shed 7 bases and J shed 7 bases, with 14 bases lying between them. The CDR3 DNA reads as TGTGCCAGCATAGGCGGGAATCTGAATGAGCAGTTCTTC. Protein sequence: CASIGGNLNEQFF.

In its sample, this clone was seen once. The chain recombines TRBV5-1 with TRBJ2-5, with 10 bases that match TRBD2. The ends lost 4 bases at V and 2 bases at J; junction bases unmatched: 5. Germline CDR1 SGHRS, CDR2 YFSETQ. The CDR3 is 15 amino acids. CDR3: CASSATLAGQETQYF. The CDR3, as DNA: TGCGCCAGCAGCGCAACACTAGCGGGGCAAGAGACCCAGTACTTC.

This chain joins TRBV7-8 and TRBJ1-3, with D perhaps matching TRBD1 (5 bases). The germline gives CDR1 SGHVS, CDR2 FQNEAQ. The CDR3 covers 15 residues. V shed 2 bases and J shed 2 bases, with 10 bases lying between them. CDR3 sequence reads: CASSLQQAAGNTIYF. The DNA for the CDR3 is TGTGCCAGCAGCTTACAACAGGCGGCTGGAAACACCATATATTTT.

The V call is TRBV29-1, the J call TRBJ2-1; perhaps TRBD1 as D (5 bases). Germline CDR1 reads SQVTM; CDR2 reads ANQGSEA. There are 13 residues in the CDR3. Trimming cost V 5 bases and J 9 bases, with 17 bases left between them. The CDR3 protein is CSVRTNSPGEQFF. CDR3 nucleotides: TGCAGCGTTCGGACAAATAGCCCCGGTGAGCAGTTCTTC.

The chain joins TRBV9 to TRBJ2-5; D possibly corresponds to TRBD2 (6 bases). This CDR3 spans 16 amino acids. The germline V gene has CDR1 SGDLS and CDR2 YYNGEE. V lost 0 bases and J 4 bases, leaving 16 bases between the germline ends. CDR3 amino acids: CASSVASGLGGETQYF. The CDR3 DNA follows: TGTGCCAGCAGCGTAGCATCTGGGTTGGGGGGAGAGACCCAGTACTTC.

V and J are TRBV5-5 and TRBJ2-7; 9 nucleotides agree with TRBD1. This CDR3 is 13 amino acids long. With V trimmed by 4 bases and J by 7 bases, 6 bases remained unmatched. The germline V gene encodes CDR1 SGHKS and CDR2 YYEKEE (reference sequence). CDR3 in amino acids: CASSKQGAGEQYF. The CDR3 DNA reads as TGTGCCAGCAGCAAACAGGGGGCTGGGGAGCAGTACTTC.

The chain joins TRBV14 to TRBJ2-3, with D possibly TRBD2 on 6 matching bases. Germline lookup yields CDR1 SGHDN and CDR2 FVKESK. The CDR3 runs 14 residues. The germline V and J ends were trimmed by 8 bases and 1 base, with 13 bases remaining between them. The CDR3 sequence is CASRRGVGTDTQYF. In DNA form, the CDR3 reads TGTGCCAGCCGGAGGGGCGTTGGCACAGATACGCAGTATTTT.

V usage is TRBV10-2 and J usage is TRBJ2-5; 10 nucleotides agree with TRBD2. Losses at the gene ends were 2 bases for V and 5 bases for J; bases not matched to a gene: 8. The CDR3 sequence is 16 residues long. In germline, CDR1 is WSHSY, CDR2 SAAADI. CDR3 sequence: CASSEGAGGPSETQYF. The CDR3 DNA reads TGCGCCAGCAGTGAGGGAGCGGGAGGGCCCTCGGAGACCCAGTACTTC.

The chain recombines TRBV19 with TRBJ2-7; TRBD2 matches 8 bases. Losses at the gene ends were 7 bases for V and 2 bases for J; bases not matched to a gene: 7. Germline loops: CDR1 LNHDA, CDR2 SQIVND (reference sequence). The CDR3 has 14 residues. The CDR3 is CASILRGGTYEQYF. The CDR3 coding sequence is TGTGCCAGTATCCTACGGGGGGGGACCTACGAGCAGTACTTC.

This chain uses TRBV4-1 with TRBJ1-4, with 11 bases lining up with TRBD1. This CDR3 has 15 amino acids. V was pared by 4 bases and J by 7 bases, with 5 bases of the junction left unmatched. CDR1 is MGHRA, CDR2 YSYEKL, per germline. The CDR3 loop is CASSRTGTGGEKLFF. CDR3 DNA: TGCGCCAGCAGCCGTACCGGGACAGGGGGTGAAAAACTGTTTTTT.

The rearrangement uses TRBV30 and TRBJ1-3, with D possibly matching TRBD1 (6 bases). Trimming shortened V by 8 bases and J by 2 bases, and 10 bases separated the two germline ends. The germline gives CDR1 GTSNPN, CDR2 SVGIG (reference sequence). The CDR3 runs 12 residues. The CDR3 is CALTGTGNTIYF. CDR3 in DNA: TGTGCCCTCACAGGGACTGGAAACACCATATATTTT.

The V and J genes are TRBV28 and TRBJ1-1; D perhaps matches TRBD1 (5 bases). V gave up 6 bases and J gave up 1 base, with 12 bases separating them. The CDR3 totals 14 residues. CDR1 is MDHEN, CDR2 SYDVKM, per germline. CDR3 protein: CASRSSGGNTEAFF. CDR3 DNA sequence: TGTGCCAGCAGGTCTAGCGGGGGGAACACTGAAGCTTTCTTT.

The V and J genes are TRBV5-1 and TRBJ1-2; 7 nucleotides match TRBD1. CDR3 length equals 13 residues. Unmatched junction bases numbered 6, after V lost 4 bases and J lost 6 bases. Germline V gene sequence: CDR1 SGHRS, CDR2 YFSETQ. CDR3: CASSPDRADGYTF. For the CDR3, the DNA is TGCGCCAGCAGCCCCGACAGGGCTGATGGCTACACCTTC.

The V gene is TRBV4-1, the J gene TRBJ2-6; the D gene is possibly TRBD1 (6 bases). CDR1 and CDR2 (germline): MGHRA, YSYEKL. V lost 1 base, J lost 4 bases, and 8 bases lay in between. This CDR3 spans 15 amino acids. This CDR3 is CASSQAQGGANVLTF. The DNA for the CDR3 is TGCGCCAGCAGCCAAGCTCAGGGGGGGGCCAACGTCCTGACTTTC.

V and J are TRBV27 and TRBJ2-5, with D maybe TRBD2 (6 bases). Germline assignment: CDR1 MNHEY and CDR2 SMNVEV (reference sequence). This CDR3 has 13 residues. V lost 5 bases and J lost 13, with 20 bases in between. Here the CDR3 DNA reads TGTGCCAGCAGTATCGCCGGGTTCCGGGAGTGGTACTTC. Protein sequence: CASSIAGFREWYF.

The count of this clone is one. This chain joins TRBV5-6 and TRBJ2-3; 12 bases line up with TRBD2. Germline CDR1 reads SGHDT; CDR2 reads YYEEEE. V lost 4 bases and J lost 6; bases outside the gene matches: 12. This CDR3 comprises 17 residues. The CDR3 region has the DNA TGTGCCAGCAGCCCCGGCGGGGTGACTAGCGGGAGTGATACGCAGTATTTT. Translation: CASSPGGVTSGSDTQYF.

This clone was recorded only once. This chain joins TRBV30 and TRBJ1-3, with D perhaps matching TRBD1 (6 bases). The length of the CDR3 is 14 residues. Germline CDR1 GTSNPN, CDR2 SVGIG (reference sequence). V lost 0 bases to trimming and J lost 4 bases, with 10 bases between them. CDR3 loop: CAWSVSGVGNTIYF. The CDR3, as DNA: TGTGCCTGGAGTGTATCAGGGGTCGGAAACACCATATATTTT. The full variable domain, with the rest looked up from reference TRBV30 and TRBJ1-3, is SQTIHQWPATLVQPVGSPLSLECTVEGTSNPNLYWYRQAAGRGLQLLFYSVGIGQISSEVPQNLSASRPQDRQFILSSKKLLLSDSGFYLCAWSVSGVGNTIYFGEGSWLTVV.

In its sample, this clone was seen once. The V and J genes are TRBV28 and TRBJ1-1, with a tentative D call TRBD1 (6 bases). V lost 2 bases and J lost 7, with 8 bases in between. This CDR3 has 12 amino acids. Germline V CDR1 and CDR2: MDHEN, SYDVKM. As DNA, the CDR3 is TGTGCCAGCAGTTTAGAGGGGGATGAAGCTTTCTTT. The encoded protein is CASSLEGDEAFF.